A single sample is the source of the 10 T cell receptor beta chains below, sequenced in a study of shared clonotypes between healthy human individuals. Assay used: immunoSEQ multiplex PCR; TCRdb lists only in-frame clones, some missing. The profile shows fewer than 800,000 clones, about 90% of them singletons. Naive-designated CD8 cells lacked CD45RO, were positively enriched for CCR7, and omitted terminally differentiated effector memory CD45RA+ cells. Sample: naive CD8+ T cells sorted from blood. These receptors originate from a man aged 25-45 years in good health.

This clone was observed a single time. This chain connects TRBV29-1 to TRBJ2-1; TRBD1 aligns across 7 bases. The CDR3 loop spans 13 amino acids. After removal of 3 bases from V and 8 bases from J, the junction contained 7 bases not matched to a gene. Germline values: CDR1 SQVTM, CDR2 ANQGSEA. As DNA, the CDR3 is TGCAGCGTTGATAGAGGGGGCAGGGATGAGCAGTTCTTC. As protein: CSVDRGGRDEQFF.

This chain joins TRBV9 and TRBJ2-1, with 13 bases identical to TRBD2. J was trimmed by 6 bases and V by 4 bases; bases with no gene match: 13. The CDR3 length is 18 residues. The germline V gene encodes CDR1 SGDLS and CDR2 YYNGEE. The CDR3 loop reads CASSSGGLAGVPGNEQFF. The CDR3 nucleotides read TGTGCCAGCAGCTCAGGAGGACTAGCGGGAGTTCCGGGCAATGAGCAGTTCTTC.

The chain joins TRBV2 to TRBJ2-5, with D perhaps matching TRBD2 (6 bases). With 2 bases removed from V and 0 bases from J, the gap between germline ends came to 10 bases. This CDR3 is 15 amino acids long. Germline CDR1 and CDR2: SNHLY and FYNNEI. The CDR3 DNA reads TGTGCCAGCAGTGAAAGGGACTTGTACCAAGAGACCCAGTACTTC. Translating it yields CASSERDLYQETQYF.

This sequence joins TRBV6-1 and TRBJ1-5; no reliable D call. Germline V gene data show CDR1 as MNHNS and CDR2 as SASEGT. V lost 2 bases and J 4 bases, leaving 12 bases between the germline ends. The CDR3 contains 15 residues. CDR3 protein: CASSEPRHTNQPQHF. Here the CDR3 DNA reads TGTGCCAGCAGTGAACCTAGGCATACAAATCAGCCCCAGCATTTT.

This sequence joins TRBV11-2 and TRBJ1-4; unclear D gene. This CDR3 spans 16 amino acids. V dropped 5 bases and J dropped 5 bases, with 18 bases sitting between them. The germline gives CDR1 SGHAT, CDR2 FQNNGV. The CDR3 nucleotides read TGTGCCAGCAGCCCCACGGTCCCGGGCTTCAATGAAAAACTGTTTTTT. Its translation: CASSPTVPGFNEKLFF.

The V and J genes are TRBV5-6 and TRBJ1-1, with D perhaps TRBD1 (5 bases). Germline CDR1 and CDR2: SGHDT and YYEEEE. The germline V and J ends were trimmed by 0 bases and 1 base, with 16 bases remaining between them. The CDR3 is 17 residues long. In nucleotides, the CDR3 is TGTGCCAGCAGCTTGGGGCAGAAGGGGTGGCGGAACACTGAAGCTTTCTTT. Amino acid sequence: CASSLGQKGWRNTEAFF.

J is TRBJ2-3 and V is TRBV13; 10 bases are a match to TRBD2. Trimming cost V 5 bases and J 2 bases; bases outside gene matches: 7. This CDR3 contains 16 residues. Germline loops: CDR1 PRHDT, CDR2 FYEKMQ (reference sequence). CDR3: CASSRRTSGTTDTQYF. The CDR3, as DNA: TGTGCCAGCAGCCGGAGGACTAGCGGAACCACAGATACGCAGTATTTT.

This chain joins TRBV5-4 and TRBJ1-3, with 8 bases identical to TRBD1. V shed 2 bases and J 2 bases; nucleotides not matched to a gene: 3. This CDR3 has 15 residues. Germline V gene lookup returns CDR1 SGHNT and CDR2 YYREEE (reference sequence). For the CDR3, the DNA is TGTGCCAGCAGCTTTCAGGGGGCTGCTGGAAACACCATATATTTT. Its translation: CASSFQGAAGNTIYF.

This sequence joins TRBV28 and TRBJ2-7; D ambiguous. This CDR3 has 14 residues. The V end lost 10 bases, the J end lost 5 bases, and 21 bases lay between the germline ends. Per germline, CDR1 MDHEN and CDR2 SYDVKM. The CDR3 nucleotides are TGTGCCACTAGATGGGAAATTGCGTCCCACGAGCAGTACTTC. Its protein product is CATRWEIASHEQYF. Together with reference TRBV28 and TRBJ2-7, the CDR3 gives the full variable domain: DVKVTQSSRYLVKRTGEKVFLECVQDMDHENMFWYRQDPGLGLRLIYFSYDVKMKEKGDIPEGYSVSREKKERFSLILESASTNQTSMYLCATRWEIASHEQYFGPGTRLTVT.

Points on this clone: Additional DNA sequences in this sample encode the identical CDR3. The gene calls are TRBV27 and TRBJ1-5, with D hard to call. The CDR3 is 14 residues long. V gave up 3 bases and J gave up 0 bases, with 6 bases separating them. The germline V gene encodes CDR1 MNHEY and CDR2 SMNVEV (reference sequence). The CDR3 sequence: CASSFGDSNQPQHF. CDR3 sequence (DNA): TGTGCCAGCAGTTTTGGGGATAGCAATCAGCCCCAGCATTTT.